The clone carrying this T cell receptor beta chain was found many times. Antigen: not known. V was shortened by 3 bases and J by 6 bases, with 12 bases between the two germline ends. There are 13 residues in the CDR3. Germline V gene sequence: CDR1 SGHDT, CDR2 YYEEEE. This sample is drawn from a study of T cells in Graves' hyperthyroidism and ophthalmopathy. Study conclusions and caveats: Blood also held most thyroid clonotypes expanded beyond 0.001.

TCR beta CDR3 regions were amplified from RNA transcripts. TCR CDR3 underwent first-round RT-PCR with the HTBI primer set. MiXCR, applied by TCRdb to the multiplex PCR reads, yields one record per CDR3 protein. The sample holds a few hundred thousand distinct CDR3 sequences; 35% to 55% are singletons and the top ten take around 20%. The rearrangement links TRBV5-6 to TRBJ1-1; D gene uncertain. The sequence came from an adult woman with Graves' disease, either hyperthyroidism or ophthalmopathy (not recorded which). Sample: peripheral blood or thyroid tissue (not recorded which). CDR3 region: CASSYLGRAEAFF. CDR3 DNA: TGTGCCAGCAGCTACTTGGGGAGAGCTGAAGCTTTCTTT.